These 10 T cell receptor beta chains share one sample of origin, sequenced in a study of blood T cell repertoires in COVID-19. TCRdb keeps only in-frame clones here, not all; method: immunoSEQ multiplex PCR. The data show some 140,000 clones, roughly 91% seen once. Sequencing was done on a sample of peripheral blood. These receptors came from a man aged 50-60 years with active or convalescent COVID-19.

The chain is built from TRBV29-1 and TRBJ2-2, with 9 bases fitting TRBD1. The CDR3 spans 13 residues. Per the germline V gene, CDR1 is SQVTM and CDR2 is ANQGSEA. J gave up 6 bases and V 6 bases, and 5 bases lay outside the gene matches. In DNA form, the CDR3 reads TGCAGCGTCCCGGGACAGGGAGCCGGGGAGCTGTTTTTT. It yields the protein CSVPGQGAGELFF.

The chain uses TRBV15 and TRBJ2-5; TRBD2 agrees at 10 bases. The trim removed 6 bases at V and 2 bases at J, leaving 9 bases unmatched. The CDR3 totals 16 residues. CDR1 is LNHNV, CDR2 YYDKDF, per germline (reference sequence). This CDR3 is CATRGGAGGRQETQYF. In DNA, the CDR3 is TGTGCCACCAGAGGCGGAGCGGGAGGGAGACAAGAGACCCAGTACTTC.

CDR3 coding DNA: TGTGCCAGCACCAACCTGCGGGGGCCGGGGGCCGGGGAGCTGTTTTTT. It specifies CASTNLRGPGAGELFF. The chain couples TRBV27 to TRBJ2-2; tentatively, D is TRBD2 (7 bases). CDR1 is MNHEY and CDR2 is SMNVEV in the germline V gene (reference sequence). V was trimmed by 7 bases and J by 6 bases, leaving 21 bases between them. There are 16 residues in the CDR3.

V usage is TRBV27 and J usage is TRBJ2-1; D remains ambiguous. Germline V lookup: CDR1 MNHEY, CDR2 SMNVEV (reference sequence). Trimming cost V 2 bases and J 5 bases, with 16 bases left between them. This CDR3 is 16 amino acids long. In DNA form, the CDR3 reads TGTGCCAGCAGTTTAGGGTTCCCGTATGGAGACAATGAGCAGTTCTTC. Protein: CASSLGFPYGDNEQFF.

The V gene is TRBV28, the J gene TRBJ1-5, with a weak D call TRBD1 (5 bases). With 8 bases removed from V and 4 bases from J, the gap between germline ends came to 12 bases. CDR3 length: 13 amino acids. Germline assignment: CDR1 MDHEN and CDR2 SYDVKM. CDR3 DNA sequence: TGTGCCAGCCAGGGTAGGTTAAATCAGCCCCAGCATTTT. Its translation is CASQGRLNQPQHF. Using reference TRBV28 and TRBJ1-5 for the parts outside the CDR3, the full variable domain is DVKVTQSSRYLVKRTGEKVFLECVQDMDHENMFWYRQDPGLGLRLIYFSYDVKMKEKGDIPEGYSVSREKKERFSLILESASTNQTSMYLCASQGRLNQPQHFGDGTRLSIL.

This rearrangement joins TRBV5-1 to TRBJ2-1, with a possible D match to TRBD1 (5 bases). V lost 4 bases to trimming and J lost 6 bases, with 14 bases between them. The CDR3 is 14 amino acids. The germline CDR1 and CDR2 sequences are SGHRS and YFSETQ. The CDR3 protein is CASSRAQALNEQFF. The CDR3, as DNA: TGCGCCAGCAGCAGGGCACAGGCTCTCAATGAGCAGTTCTTC.

In DNA form, the CDR3 reads TGTGCCAGCAGCCAGGACGGGGACTCCTACGAGCAGTACTTC. Translating it yields CASSQDGDSYEQYF. This chain joins TRBV3-1 (or the pseudogene TRBV3-2) and TRBJ2-7, with a possible D match to TRBD2 (5 bases). Trimming removed 3 bases at V and 0 bases at J, with 9 bases between. This CDR3 contains 14 residues. Germline loops: CDR1 LGHDT, CDR2 YNNKEL (reference sequence).

The gene calls are TRBV5-1 and TRBJ2-1, with 7 bases matching TRBD1. CDR3 length: 12 residues. Germline V lookup: CDR1 SGHRS, CDR2 YFSETQ. J was trimmed by 9 bases and V by 5 bases; bases with no gene match: 5. This CDR3 is CASSYDRVEQFF. As DNA, the CDR3 is TGCGCCAGCAGTTACGACAGGGTTGAGCAGTTCTTC.

The gene calls are TRBV2 and TRBJ2-7; TRBD1 might be the D (6 bases). This CDR3 spans 13 amino acids. V lost 7 bases and J lost 2, with 12 bases in between. Germline V gene lookup returns CDR1 SNHLY and CDR2 FYNNEI. This chain's CDR3 is CASKRDRTYEQYF. In DNA, the CDR3 is TGTGCCAGCAAGAGAGACAGGACCTACGAGCAGTACTTC.

V usage is TRBV29-1 and J usage is TRBJ2-5, with TRBD2 as a possible D gene (6 bases). Germline assignment: CDR1 SQVTM and CDR2 ANQGSEA. Trimming removed 6 bases from V and 5 bases from J, with 13 bases in between. CDR3 length: 12 residues. The CDR3 sequence: CSVGGIGETQYF. The CDR3 DNA reads TGCAGCGTCGGGGGAATTGGGGAGACCCAGTACTTC.